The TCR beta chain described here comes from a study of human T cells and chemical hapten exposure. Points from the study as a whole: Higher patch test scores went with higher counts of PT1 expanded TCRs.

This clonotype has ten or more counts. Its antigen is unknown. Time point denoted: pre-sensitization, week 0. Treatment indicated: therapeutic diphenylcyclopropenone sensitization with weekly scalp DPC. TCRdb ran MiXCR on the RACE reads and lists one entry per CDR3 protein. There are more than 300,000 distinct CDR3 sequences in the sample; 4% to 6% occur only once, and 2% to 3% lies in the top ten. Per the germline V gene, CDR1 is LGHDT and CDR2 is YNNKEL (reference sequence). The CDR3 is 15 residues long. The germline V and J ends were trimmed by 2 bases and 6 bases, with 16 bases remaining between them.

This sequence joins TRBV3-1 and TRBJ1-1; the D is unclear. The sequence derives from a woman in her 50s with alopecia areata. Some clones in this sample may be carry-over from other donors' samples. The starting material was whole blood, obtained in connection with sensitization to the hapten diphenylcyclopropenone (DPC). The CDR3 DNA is TGTGCCAGCAGCCAATTGGACGGGTTTGGGGCTGAAGCTTTCTTT. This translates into CASSQLDGFGAEAFF.